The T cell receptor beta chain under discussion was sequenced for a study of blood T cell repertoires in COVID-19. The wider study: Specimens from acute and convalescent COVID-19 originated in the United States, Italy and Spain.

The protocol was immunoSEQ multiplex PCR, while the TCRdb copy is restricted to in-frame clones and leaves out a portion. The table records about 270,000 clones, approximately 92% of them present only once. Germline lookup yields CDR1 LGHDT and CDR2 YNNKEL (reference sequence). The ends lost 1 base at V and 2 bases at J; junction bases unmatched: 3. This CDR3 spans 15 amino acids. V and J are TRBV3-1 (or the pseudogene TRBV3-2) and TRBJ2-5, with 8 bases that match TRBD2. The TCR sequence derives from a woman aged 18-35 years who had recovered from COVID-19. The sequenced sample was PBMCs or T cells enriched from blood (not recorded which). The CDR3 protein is CASSQAGGAQETQYF. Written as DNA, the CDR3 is TGTGCCAGCAGCCAAGCCGGGGGGGCACAAGAGACCCAGTACTTC.